This entry features one T cell receptor beta chain sequence. The data were obtained in a study of cytomegalovirus exposure and HLA in healthy donors. Researchers ran the PCR with 60 Vbeta and 13 Jbeta primers. The data were produced by immunoSEQ multiplex PCR, yet TCRdb's version contains in-frame clones alone and is incomplete. This table holds roughly 190,000 clones. V gave up 2 bases and J gave up 0 bases, with 5 bases separating them. Germline CDR1 GTSNPN, CDR2 SVGIG (reference sequence). The CDR3 has 13 residues. What was sequenced was PBMCs. The TCR sequence derives from a man younger than 45 in good health and CMV-seronegative. This chain links TRBV30 with TRBJ1-3; D is unclear. The CDR3 coding sequence is TGTGCCTGGAGTCGTCCCTCTGGAAACACCATATATTTT. Amino acids: CAWSRPSGNTIYF.